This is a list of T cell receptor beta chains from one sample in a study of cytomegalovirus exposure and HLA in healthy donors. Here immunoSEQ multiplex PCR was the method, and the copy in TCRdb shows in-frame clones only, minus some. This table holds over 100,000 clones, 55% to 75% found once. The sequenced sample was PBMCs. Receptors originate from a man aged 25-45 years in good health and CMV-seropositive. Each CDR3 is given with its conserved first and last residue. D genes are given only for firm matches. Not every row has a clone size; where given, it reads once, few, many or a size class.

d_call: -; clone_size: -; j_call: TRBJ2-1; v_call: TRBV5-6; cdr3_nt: TGTGCCAGCAGAACTAGGGCGTCCTACAATGAGCAGTTCTTC; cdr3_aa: CASRTRASYNEQFF
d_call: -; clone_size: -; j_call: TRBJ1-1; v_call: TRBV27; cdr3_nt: TGTGCCAGCAGCCCAAGTGGCGGGTGGGACACTGAAGCTTTCTTT; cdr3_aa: CASSPSGGWDTEAFF
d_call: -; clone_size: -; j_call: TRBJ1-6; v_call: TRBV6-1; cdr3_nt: TGTGCCAGCAGTCGGGGGAATTCACCCCTCCACTTT; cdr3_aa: CASSRGNSPLHF
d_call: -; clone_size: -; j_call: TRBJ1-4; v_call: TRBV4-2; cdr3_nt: TGTGCCAGCAGTCAATATAGGGAGATGAAGAATGAAAAACTGTTTTTT; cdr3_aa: CASSQYREMKNEKLFF
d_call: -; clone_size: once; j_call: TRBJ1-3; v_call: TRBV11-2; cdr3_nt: TGTGCCAGCAGTTACCGGGGGGCCTCCATATATTTT; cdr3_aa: CASSYRGASIYF
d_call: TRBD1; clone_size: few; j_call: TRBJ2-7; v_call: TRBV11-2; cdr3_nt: TGTGCCAGCAGCTTAGCAGGGACAGGGGGCCCCTACGAGCAGTACTTC; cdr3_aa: CASSLAGTGGPYEQYF
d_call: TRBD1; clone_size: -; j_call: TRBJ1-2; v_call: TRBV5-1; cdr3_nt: TGCGCCAGCAGACAGGGCGGGACAGGGACAACTAACTATGGCTACACCTTC; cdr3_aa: CASRQGGTGTTNYGYTF
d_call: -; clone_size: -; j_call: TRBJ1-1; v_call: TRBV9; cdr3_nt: TGTGCCAGCAGCCAGTGGGACAATGAAGCTTTCTTT; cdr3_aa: CASSQWDNEAFF
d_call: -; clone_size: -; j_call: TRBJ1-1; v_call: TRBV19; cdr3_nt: TGTGCCAGTAGTCCTGCGGGGGGACTTAACACTGAAGCTTTCTTT; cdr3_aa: CASSPAGGLNTEAFF
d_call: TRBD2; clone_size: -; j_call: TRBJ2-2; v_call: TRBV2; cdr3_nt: TGTGCCAGCAGTGAGACTAGCGGAGGGACCGGGGAGCTGTTTTTT; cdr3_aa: CASSETSGGTGELFF
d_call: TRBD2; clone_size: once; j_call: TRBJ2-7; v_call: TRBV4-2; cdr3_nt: TGTGCCAGCAGCCAAAGTTCACTAGCGGGGCCCTCCTACGAGCAGTACTTC; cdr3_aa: CASSQSSLAGPSYEQYF
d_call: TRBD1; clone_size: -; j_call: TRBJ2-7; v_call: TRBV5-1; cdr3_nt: TGCGCCAGCAGCCTAGGGACAGAAAGCTACGAGCAGTACTTC; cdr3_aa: CASSLGTESYEQYF
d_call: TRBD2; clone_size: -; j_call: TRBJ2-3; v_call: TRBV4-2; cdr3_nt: TGTGCCAGCAGCCAAGTTAGCGGGGGGGACTTTAGCACAGATACGCAGTATTTT; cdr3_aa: CASSQVSGGDFSTDTQYF
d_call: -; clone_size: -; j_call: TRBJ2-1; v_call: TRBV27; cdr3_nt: TGTGCCAGCAGTTTGTCAGGGAATAATGAGCAGTTCTTC; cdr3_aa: CASSLSGNNEQFF
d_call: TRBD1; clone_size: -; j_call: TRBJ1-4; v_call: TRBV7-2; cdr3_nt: TGTGCCAGCACTTCGGGCAGGGGGCGTGAACTGTTTTTT; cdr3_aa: CASTSGRGRELFF
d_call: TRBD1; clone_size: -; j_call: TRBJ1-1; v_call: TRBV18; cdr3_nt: TGTGCCAGCTCACTTCGGACAGGGGCGAACACTGAAGCTTTCTTT; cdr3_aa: CASSLRTGANTEAFF
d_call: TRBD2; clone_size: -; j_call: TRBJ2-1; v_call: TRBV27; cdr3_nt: TGTGCCAGCAGATCCCCTTGGACTAGCGGAAACAATGAGCAGTTCTTC; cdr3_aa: CASRSPWTSGNNEQFF
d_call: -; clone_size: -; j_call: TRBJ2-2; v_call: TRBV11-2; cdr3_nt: TGTGCCAGCACCAGGGGGGCCGGGGAGCTGTTTTTT; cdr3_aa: CASTRGAGELFF
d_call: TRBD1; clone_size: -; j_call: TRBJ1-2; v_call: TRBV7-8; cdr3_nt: TGTGCCAGCAGCTCTGGGGATAGGACAGGGATAGGGGACTATGGCTACACCTTC; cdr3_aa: CASSSGDRTGIGDYGYTF
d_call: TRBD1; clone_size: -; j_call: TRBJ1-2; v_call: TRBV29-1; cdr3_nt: TGCAGCCCCGGGACAGCGGCTAACTATGGCTACACCTTC; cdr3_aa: CSPGTAANYGYTF
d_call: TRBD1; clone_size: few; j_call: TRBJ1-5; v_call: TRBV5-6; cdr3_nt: TGTGCCAGCAGCTTGGGGGGACAGCATAGCAATCAGCCCCAGCATTTT; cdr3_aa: CASSLGGQHSNQPQHF
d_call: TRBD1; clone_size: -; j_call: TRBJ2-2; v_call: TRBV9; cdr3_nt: TGTGCCAGCAGCGCCACGGGGACAGGGGTAACCGGGGAGCTGTTTTTT; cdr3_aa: CASSATGTGVTGELFF
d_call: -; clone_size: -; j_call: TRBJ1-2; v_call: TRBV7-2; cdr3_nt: TGTGCCAGCAGCGCCCGGGGGGGGGTCTGGTCTGGCTACACCTTC; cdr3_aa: CASSARGGVWSGYTF
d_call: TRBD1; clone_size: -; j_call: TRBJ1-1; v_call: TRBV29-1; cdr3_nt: TGCAGCGTTTTCCCCGGAAGACAGGGGAACACTGAAGCTTTCTTT; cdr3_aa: CSVFPGRQGNTEAFF